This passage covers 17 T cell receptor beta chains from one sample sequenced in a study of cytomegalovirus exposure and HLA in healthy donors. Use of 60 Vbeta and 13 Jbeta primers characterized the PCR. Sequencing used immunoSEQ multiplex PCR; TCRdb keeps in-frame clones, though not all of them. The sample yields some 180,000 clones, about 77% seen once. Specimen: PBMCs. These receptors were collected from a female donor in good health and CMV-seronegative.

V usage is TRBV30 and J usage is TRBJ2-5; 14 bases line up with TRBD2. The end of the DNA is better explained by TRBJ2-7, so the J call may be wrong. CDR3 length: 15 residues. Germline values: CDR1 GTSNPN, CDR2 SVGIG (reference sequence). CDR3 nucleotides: TGTGCCTGGAGTGTGGGACTAGCGGGAGCCTACGAGCAGTACTTC. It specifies CAWSVGLAGAYEQYF.

DNA of the CDR3: TGCGCCAGCAGCCACCCCAAGGGACAGGCTGTACAAACCTCTAGCACAGATACGCAGTATTTT. Its translation is CASSHPKGQAVQTSSTDTQYF. This rearrangement joins TRBV4-1 to TRBJ2-3, with TRBD1 matching over 8 bases. Germline V gives CDR1 MGHRA, CDR2 YSYEKL. The CDR3 loop spans 21 amino acids. V shed 3 bases and J 0 bases; nucleotides not matched to a gene: 20.

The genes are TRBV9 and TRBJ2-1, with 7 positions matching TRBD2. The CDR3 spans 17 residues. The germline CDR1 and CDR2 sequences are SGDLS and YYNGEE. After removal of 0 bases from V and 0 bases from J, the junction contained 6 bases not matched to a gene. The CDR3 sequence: CASSVGVGGSSYNEQFF. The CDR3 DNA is TGTGCCAGCAGCGTAGGGGTCGGGGGGAGCTCCTACAATGAGCAGTTCTTC.

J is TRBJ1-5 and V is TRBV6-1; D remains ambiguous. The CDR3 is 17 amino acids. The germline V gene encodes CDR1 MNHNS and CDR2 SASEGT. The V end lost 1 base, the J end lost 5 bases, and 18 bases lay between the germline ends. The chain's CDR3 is CASSEGEVSLRHQPQHF. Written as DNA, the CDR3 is TGTGCCAGCAGTGAAGGTGAGGTCTCCCTCCGGCATCAGCCCCAGCATTTT.

The CDR3 sequence is CAISYPSGSEYNEQFF. The CDR3 bases are TGTGCCATCAGTTACCCTAGCGGGAGCGAATACAATGAGCAGTTCTTC. The chain uses TRBV10-3 and TRBJ2-1, with TRBD2 matching over 10 bases. V dropped 5 bases and J dropped 4; count of bases not matched to a gene: 8. The CDR3 extends over 16 amino acids. Per the germline V gene, CDR1 is ENHRY and CDR2 is SYGVKD.

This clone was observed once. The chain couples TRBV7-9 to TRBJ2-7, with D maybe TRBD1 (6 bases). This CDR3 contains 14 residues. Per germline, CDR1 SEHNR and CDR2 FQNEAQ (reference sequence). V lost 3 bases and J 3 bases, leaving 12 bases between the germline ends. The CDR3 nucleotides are TGTGCCAGCAGCTTGGTCGGACAGAGCTACGAGCAGTACTTC. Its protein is CASSLVGQSYEQYF.

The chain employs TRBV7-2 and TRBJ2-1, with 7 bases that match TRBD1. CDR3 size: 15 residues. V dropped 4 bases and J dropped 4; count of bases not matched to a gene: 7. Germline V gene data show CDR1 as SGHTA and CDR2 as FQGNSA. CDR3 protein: CASSSTGTVYNEQFF. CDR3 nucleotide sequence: TGTGCCAGCAGCTCAACCGGGACAGTGTACAATGAGCAGTTCTTC.

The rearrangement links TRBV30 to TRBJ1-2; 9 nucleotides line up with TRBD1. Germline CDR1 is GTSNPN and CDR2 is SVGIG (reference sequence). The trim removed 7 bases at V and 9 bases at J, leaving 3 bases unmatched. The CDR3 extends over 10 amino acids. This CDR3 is CAFTGGSYTF. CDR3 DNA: TGTGCCTTCACAGGGGGCAGCTACACCTTC.

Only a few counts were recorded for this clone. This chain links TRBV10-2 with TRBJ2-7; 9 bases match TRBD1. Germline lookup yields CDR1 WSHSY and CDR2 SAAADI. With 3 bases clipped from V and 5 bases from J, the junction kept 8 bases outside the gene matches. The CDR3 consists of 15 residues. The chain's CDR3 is CASSELLQGADEQYF. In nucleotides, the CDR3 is TGCGCCAGCAGTGAATTGCTACAGGGGGCGGACGAGCAGTACTTC.

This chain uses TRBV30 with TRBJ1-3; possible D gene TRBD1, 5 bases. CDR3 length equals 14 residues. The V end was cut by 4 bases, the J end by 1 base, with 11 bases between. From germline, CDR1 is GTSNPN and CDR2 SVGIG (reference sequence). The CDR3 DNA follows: TGTGCCTGGAAGGGGCAGATTTCTGGAAACACCATATATTTT. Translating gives CAWKGQISGNTIYF. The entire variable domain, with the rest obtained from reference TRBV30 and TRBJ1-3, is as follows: SQTIHQWPATLVQPVGSPLSLECTVEGTSNPNLYWYRQAAGRGLQLLFYSVGIGQISSEVPQNLSASRPQDRQFILSSKKLLLSDSGFYLCAWKGQISGNTIYFGEGSWLTVV.

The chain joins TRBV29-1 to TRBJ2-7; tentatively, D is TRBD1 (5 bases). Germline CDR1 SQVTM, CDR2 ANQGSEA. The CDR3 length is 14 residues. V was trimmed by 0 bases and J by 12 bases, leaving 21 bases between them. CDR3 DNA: TGCAGCGTTGAAGATAATGGGGCCGTACGTTTTCGGTACTTC. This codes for CSVEDNGAVRFRYF.

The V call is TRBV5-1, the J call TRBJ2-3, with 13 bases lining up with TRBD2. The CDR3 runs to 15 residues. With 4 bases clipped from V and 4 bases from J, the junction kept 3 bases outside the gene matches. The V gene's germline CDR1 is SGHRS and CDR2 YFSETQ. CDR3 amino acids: CASSPGTSGADTQYF. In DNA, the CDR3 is TGCGCCAGCAGCCCTGGGACTAGCGGGGCAGATACGCAGTATTTT.

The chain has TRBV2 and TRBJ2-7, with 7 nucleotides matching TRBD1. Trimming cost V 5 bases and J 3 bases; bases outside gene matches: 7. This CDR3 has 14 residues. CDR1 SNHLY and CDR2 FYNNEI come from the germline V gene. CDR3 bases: TGTGCCAGCAGTTTGGGGACAGCTAACTACGAGCAGTACTTC. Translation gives CASSLGTANYEQYF.

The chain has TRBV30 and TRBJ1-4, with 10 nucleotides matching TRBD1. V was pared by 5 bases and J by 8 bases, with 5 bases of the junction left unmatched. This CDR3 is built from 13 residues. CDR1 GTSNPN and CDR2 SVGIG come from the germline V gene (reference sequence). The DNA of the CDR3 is TGTGCCTGGTCCGGGACAGGGGTGGAAAAACTGTTTTTT. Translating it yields CAWSGTGVEKLFF.

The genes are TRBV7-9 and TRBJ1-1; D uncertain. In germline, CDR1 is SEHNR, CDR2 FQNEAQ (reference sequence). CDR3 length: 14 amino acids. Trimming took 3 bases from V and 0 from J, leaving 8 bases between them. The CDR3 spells CASSFRSLNTEAFF. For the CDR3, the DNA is TGTGCCAGCAGCTTTCGGTCTTTGAACACTGAAGCTTTCTTT.

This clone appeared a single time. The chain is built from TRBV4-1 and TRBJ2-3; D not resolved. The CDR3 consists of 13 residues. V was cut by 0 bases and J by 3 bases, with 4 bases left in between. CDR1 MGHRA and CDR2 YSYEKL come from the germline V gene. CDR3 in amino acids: CASSQDITDTQYF. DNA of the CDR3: TGCGCCAGCAGCCAAGATATAACAGATACGCAGTATTTT.

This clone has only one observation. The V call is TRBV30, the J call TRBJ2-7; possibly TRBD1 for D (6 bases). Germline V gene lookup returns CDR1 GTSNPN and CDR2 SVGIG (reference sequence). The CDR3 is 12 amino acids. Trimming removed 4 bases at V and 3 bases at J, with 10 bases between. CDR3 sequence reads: CAWNTGIYEQYF. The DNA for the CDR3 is TGTGCCTGGAACACAGGGATCTACGAGCAGTACTTC. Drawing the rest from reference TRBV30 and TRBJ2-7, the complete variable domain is SQTIHQWPATLVQPVGSPLSLECTVEGTSNPNLYWYRQAAGRGLQLLFYSVGIGQISSEVPQNLSASRPQDRQFILSSKKLLLSDSGFYLCAWNTGIYEQYFGPGTRLTVT.